The clone carrying this TCR beta chain was counted a few times. Antigen: not known. TRB rearrangements spanning V, D and J were amplified using mixed TRB-A/B primers. MiXCR was run by TCRdb on the multiplex PCR reads, yielding one entry per CDR3 protein. The table shows over 2,500 distinct CDR3 sequences, with approximately 35% occurring only once. Germline values: CDR1 SGHDN, CDR2 FVKESK. V gave up 4 bases and J gave up 8 bases, with 17 bases separating them. The CDR3 spans 15 residues. The data stem from a study of T cell repertoires in aging, cancer and after chemotherapy. The template was genomic DNA from peripheral blood, not RNA. Study-wide points: Compared with age-matched healthy donors, untreated hematological or solid cancer patients showed higher blood TCR clonality.

This clonotype was obtained from a human donor in good health. Material: blood. The V call is TRBV14, the J call TRBJ1-4; possibly TRBD1 for D (5 bases). CDR3 bases: TGTGCCAGCAGCCTAGTCCAGGGAGGTAGCGAAAAACTGTTTTTT. Protein: CASSLVQGGSEKLFF.